Listed below are T cell receptor beta chains from one sample, sequenced in a study of blood T cell repertoires in COVID-19. The assay was immunoSEQ multiplex PCR, and TCRdb's table has in-frame clones only and misses some. The sample shows a few hundred thousand clones, roughly 90% of them seen only once. Sequencing input: peripheral blood. The receptors stem from a woman in her 30s with COVID-19, enrolled during active disease. Both conserved end residues are part of each CDR3. Each record gives: V gene, D gene, J gene, clone size, CDR3 protein, CDR3 DNA. D genes are given only for firm matches. Clone size is given for some rows only: seen once, a few or many times, or a class if the clone is expanded.

v_gene: TRBV6-1
d_gene: TRBD2
j_gene: TRBJ2-7
abundance: NA
CDR3aa: CASSEGLAGGYEQYF
CDR3nt: TGTGCCAGCAGTGAAGGACTAGCGGGAGGCTACGAGCAGTACTTC

v_gene: TRBV10-3
d_gene: TRBD2
j_gene: TRBJ2-1
abundance: NA
CDR3aa: CAISSSLGGSYNEQFF
CDR3nt: TGTGCCATCAGTTCATCCTTGGGCGGGAGTTACAATGAGCAGTTCTTC

v_gene: TRBV24-1
d_gene: NA
j_gene: TRBJ2-1
abundance: NA
CDR3aa: CATSGLDVSSYNEQFF
CDR3nt: TGTGCCACCTCCGGACTCGATGTGAGCTCCTACAATGAGCAGTTCTTC

v_gene: TRBV28
d_gene: TRBD2
j_gene: TRBJ2-2
abundance: once
CDR3aa: CASSFLGLAGSLANTGELFF
CDR3nt: TGTGCCAGCAGTTTCCTGGGACTAGCGGGCTCACTCGCGAACACCGGGGAGCTGTTTTTT

v_gene: TRBV5-1
d_gene: TRBD2
j_gene: TRBJ2-7
abundance: NA
CDR3aa: CASSLEARGRATYEQYF
CDR3nt: TGCGCCAGCAGCTTGGAGGCTCGTGGGAGGGCCACATACGAGCAGTACTTC

v_gene: TRBV5-4
d_gene: TRBD1
j_gene: TRBJ1-4
abundance: NA
CDR3aa: CASSLGAGTGVGGSEKLFF
CDR3nt: TGTGCCAGCAGCTTGGGGGCAGGGACAGGGGTCGGAGGGAGTGAAAAACTGTTTTTT

v_gene: TRBV6-5
d_gene: NA
j_gene: TRBJ1-2
abundance: NA
CDR3aa: CASSSLDSLYGYTF
CDR3nt: TGTGCCAGCAGTTCGCTCGACAGTTTGTATGGCTACACCTTC

v_gene: TRBV27
d_gene: NA
j_gene: TRBJ1-2
abundance: NA
CDR3aa: CASSLLLGDGYTF
CDR3nt: TGTGCCAGCAGTTTACTCTTGGGAGATGGCTACACCTTC

v_gene: TRBV10-3
d_gene: NA
j_gene: TRBJ2-5
abundance: NA
CDR3aa: CAISEGTARETQYF
CDR3nt: TGTGCCATCAGTGAGGGCACAGCAAGGGAGACCCAGTACTTC

v_gene: TRBV5-5
d_gene: NA
j_gene: TRBJ2-1
abundance: NA
CDR3aa: CASSLVYNEQFF
CDR3nt: TGTGCCAGCAGCTTGGTATACAATGAGCAGTTCTTC

v_gene: TRBV3-1/TRBV3-2
d_gene: NA
j_gene: TRBJ2-7
abundance: NA
CDR3aa: CASSRTHRYYEQYF
CDR3nt: TGTGCCAGCAGCCGGACACACAGGTACTACGAGCAGTACTTC

v_gene: TRBV9
d_gene: TRBD2
j_gene: TRBJ2-3
abundance: NA
CDR3aa: CASSSGLAVSTDTQYF
CDR3nt: TGTGCCAGCAGCTCGGGACTAGCGGTTAGCACAGATACGCAGTATTTT